This T cell receptor (beta chain) was captured in a study of shared clonotypes between healthy human individuals. TCRdb keeps only in-frame clones here, not all; method: immunoSEQ multiplex PCR. The sample lists hundreds of thousands of clones; roughly 80% were seen once. CDR1 is SGHRS, CDR2 YFSETQ, per germline. J lost 2 bases, V lost 3 bases, and 8 bases had no gene match. This CDR3 is built from 16 residues. This clone showed up just a few times. Sequenced sample: PBMCs. The gene calls are TRBV5-1 and TRBJ2-7; TRBD2 matches 10 bases. The sequence derives from a woman aged 40 to 50 in good health. Some clones in this sample may be carry-over from other donors' samples. The DNA for the CDR3 is TGCGCCAGCAGCTGGACCTTAGCGGGAGGCGCCTACGAGCAGTACTTC. Translated: CASSWTLAGGAYEQYF.